A single T cell receptor (beta chain) is shown here with its context. The data stem from a study of blood T cell repertoires in COVID-19. Background on the study: COVID-19 samples from acute and convalescent phases originated in the United States, Italy and Spain. The analysed material was cDNA or gDNA that came from T cells, B-cell-depleted T cells, or PBMCs.

The CDR3 length is 13 residues. Germline-derived CDR1 and CDR2 are KGHSH and LQKENI. V dropped 8 bases and J dropped 6; count of bases not matched to a gene: 5. As processed by the authors: Amplifying reference gene primers gave estimates of nucleated cell counts. Sequencing was performed with immunoSEQ multiplex PCR; in TCRdb, only in-frame clones are kept and a portion is missing. The DNA was the basis for D and trimming; V, J and clone size are from that table. Of 130,000 to 150,000 clones detected, roughly 88% appear once; the ten largest clones hold 10%. This receptor was obtained from a man aged 55 to 70 with active or convalescent COVID-19. The sample consisted of peripheral blood. This chain uses TRBV18 with TRBJ2-1; 9 positions match TRBD1. CDR3 nucleotides: TGTGCCAGCGACAGGGGGACTACCAATGAGCAGTTCTTC. This codes for CASDRGTTNEQFF.